Below are 27 T cell receptor beta chains sequenced from a single sample in a study of blood T cell repertoires in COVID-19. Clones were read by immunoSEQ multiplex PCR, and TCRdb kept only the in-frame ones, dropping some. The sample carries some 120,000 clones, approximately 85% recorded once. Sequenced material: peripheral blood. These receptor sequences come from a human donor in a cohort sampled during active COVID-19.

This chain connects TRBV5-1 to TRBJ2-3; 13 nucleotides line up with TRBD2. V trimming: 3 bases; J trimming: 4 bases; junction bases outside the gene matches: 8. This CDR3 contains 17 residues. Germline values: CDR1 SGHRS, CDR2 YFSETQ. Here the CDR3 reads CASSSSPTSGRSDTQYF. For the CDR3, the DNA is TGCGCCAGCAGCTCTTCTCCGACTAGCGGGAGGTCAGATACGCAGTATTTT.

This sequence joins TRBV4-1 and TRBJ2-5; 9 bases are a match to TRBD2. This CDR3 is 16 amino acids long. V dropped 5 bases and J dropped 8; count of bases not matched to a gene: 15. Germline V gives CDR1 MGHRA, CDR2 YSYEKL. CDR3 in amino acids: CASSSRGAGGMRTQYF. The CDR3, as DNA: TGCGCCAGCAGCAGCCGGGGAGCGGGAGGAATGCGTACCCAGTACTTC.

The chain uses TRBV5-1 and TRBJ2-7; D might be TRBD1 (7 bases). This CDR3 is built from 14 residues. Germline assignment: CDR1 SGHRS and CDR2 YFSETQ. The V end was cut by 4 bases, the J end by 6 bases, with 17 bases between. CDR3 loop: CASSLDRAGGEQYF. As DNA, the CDR3 is TGCGCCAGCAGCCTAGACAGGGCCGGGGGCGAGCAGTACTTC.

This rearrangement joins TRBV2 to TRBJ2-1; D remains ambiguous. This CDR3 region has 14 residues. Germline V gives CDR1 SNHLY, CDR2 FYNNEI. Deletions cut 4 bases from V and 5 bases from J, with 12 bases between. CDR3 amino acids: CASSAEIPHNEQFF. CDR3 DNA: TGTGCCAGCAGTGCTGAGATCCCCCACAATGAGCAGTTCTTC.

This clone turned up a few times. The chain joins TRBV2 to TRBJ2-7; tentatively, D is TRBD2 (6 bases). This CDR3 spans 14 amino acids. Germline V gene data show CDR1 as SNHLY and CDR2 as FYNNEI. V lost 1 base and J 11 bases, leaving 18 bases between the germline ends. CDR3 DNA: TGTGCCAGCAGTGAAGGGAGTAGCGGTCGACGGAAGTACTTC. Translating gives CASSEGSSGRRKYF.

This sequence joins TRBV18 and TRBJ2-7; 8 bases are a match to TRBD1. The ends lost 5 bases at V and 6 bases at J; junction bases unmatched: 9. The length of the CDR3 is 14 residues. CDR1 KGHSH and CDR2 LQKENI come from the germline V gene. CDR3 nucleotides: TGTGCCAGCTCAGGCGACGGACAGGGAGGCGAGCAGTACTTC. It translates to CASSGDGQGGEQYF. The whole variable domain, remainder taken from reference TRBV18 and TRBJ2-7, is NAGVMQNPRHLVRRRGQEARLRCSPMKGHSHVYWYRQLPEEGLKFMVYLQKENIIDESGMPKERFSAEFPKEGPSILRIQQVVRGDSAAYFCASSGDGQGGEQYFGPGTRLTVT.

This chain links TRBV27 with TRBJ2-1; 9 bases fit TRBD2. Germline V gene data show CDR1 as MNHEY and CDR2 as SMNVEV (reference sequence). The CDR3 extends over 16 amino acids. V gave up 4 bases and J gave up 0 bases; unmatched junction bases: 4. The CDR3 sequence: CASSSSGANSYNEQFF. DNA for the CDR3: TGTGCCAGCAGTTCTAGCGGGGCTAACTCCTACAATGAGCAGTTCTTC.

The chain employs TRBV2 and TRBJ2-7; maybe TRBD2 (5 bases). Trimming removed 5 bases at V and 7 bases at J, with 9 bases between. The V gene's germline CDR1 is SNHLY and CDR2 FYNNEI. CDR3 length equals 11 residues. CDR3 DNA: TGTGCCAGCAGTAACTGGGAGGAGCAGTACTTC. It yields the protein CASSNWEEQYF.

The CDR3 sequence is CAISDQNNSPLHF. The DNA of the CDR3 is TGTGCCATCAGTGACCAAAATAATTCACCCCTCCACTTT. V usage is TRBV10-3 and J usage is TRBJ1-6; D remains unclear. The ends were cut back, 3 bases at V and 5 bases at J, with 5 bases in the middle. This CDR3 contains 13 residues. CDR1 is ENHRY and CDR2 is SYGVKD in the germline V gene.

The chain combines TRBV6-5 with TRBJ1-2; maybe TRBD1 (6 bases). V dropped 2 bases and J dropped 8 bases, with 12 bases sitting between them. The CDR3 has 13 amino acids. The germline V gene has CDR1 MNHEY and CDR2 SVGAGI. CDR3 amino acids: CASSYAGAYGYTF. CDR3 DNA sequence: TGTGCCAGCAGTTACGCGGGGGCCTACGGCTACACCTTC.

In regard to this clone: Germline and junction disagree at one end, which may indicate a read error. The genes are TRBV4-3 and TRBJ1-5; D remains ambiguous. Germline CDR1 and CDR2: LGHNA and YSLEER. This CDR3 is 14 amino acids long. This CDR3 is CASSQEIEAPVFLF. The CDR3 DNA follows: TGCGCCAGCAGTCAAGAGATTGAGGCCCCAGTCTTTCTTTTT.

V gene TRBV27 combines with J gene TRBJ2-7; 7 bases align to TRBD2. Germline V gene sequence: CDR1 MNHEY, CDR2 SMNVEV (reference sequence). This CDR3 contains 15 residues. J lost 1 base, V lost 5 bases, and 8 bases had no gene match. The CDR3 sequence: CASSRVGGLSYEQYF. CDR3 nucleotide sequence: TGTGCCAGCAGTCGAGTCGGGGGACTATCCTACGAGCAGTACTTC.

V usage is TRBV6-2 or TRBV6-3 and J usage is TRBJ2-7, with TRBD2 as a possible D gene (6 bases). Per the germline V gene, CDR1 is MNHEY and CDR2 is SVGEGT. The CDR3 spans 14 residues. The ends were cut back, 2 bases at V and 0 bases at J, with 8 bases in the middle. CDR3 in amino acids: CASSYTGSSYEQYF. For the CDR3, the DNA is TGTGCCAGCAGTTACACCGGGAGCTCCTACGAGCAGTACTTC.

In DNA form, the CDR3 reads TGTGCCAGCAGTTTCTCGGGTAAGCAGTTCTTC. Its translation: CASSFSGKQFF. This sequence joins TRBV12-3 or TRBV12-4 and TRBJ2-1; D is uncertain. V was shortened by 3 bases and J by 11 bases, with 8 bases between the two germline ends. The CDR3 spans 11 residues.

The chain couples TRBV29-1 to TRBJ2-7; 9 nucleotides agree with TRBD2. Germline V lookup: CDR1 SQVTM, CDR2 ANQGSEA. V shed 6 bases, J shed 5 bases, and the junction held 5 bases outside the gene matches. CDR3 size: 12 residues. CDR3 nucleotide sequence: TGCAGCGTCGCGGGAGGGCCCCACGAGCAGTACTTC. Protein product: CSVAGGPHEQYF.

V and J are TRBV6-4 and TRBJ2-3; the match to TRBD1 covers 9 bases. This CDR3 spans 15 amino acids. The germline V gene has CDR1 MRHNA and CDR2 SNTAGT. V shed 4 bases, J shed 7 bases, and the junction held 9 bases outside the gene matches. CDR3 amino acids: CASSVGTGQKNTQYF. The CDR3 DNA reads TGTGCCAGCAGTGTCGGGACAGGGCAGAAAAATACGCAGTATTTT.

V is TRBV27 and J is TRBJ2-1, with D possibly TRBD2 on 6 matching bases. Germline V CDR1 and CDR2: MNHEY, SMNVEV (reference sequence). V was clipped by 4 bases and J by 9 bases, with 19 bases between them. The CDR3 spans 15 residues. This CDR3 is CASSWGVFGTGEQFF. As DNA, the CDR3 is TGTGCCAGCAGTTGGGGGGTGTTCGGGACGGGTGAGCAGTTCTTC.

The chain employs TRBV5-1 and TRBJ2-4; 7 bases match TRBD1. CDR3 size: 14 residues. The germline V gene encodes CDR1 SGHRS and CDR2 YFSETQ. Trimming removed 2 bases from V and 7 bases from J; junction bases left unmatched: 6. The DNA for the CDR3 is TGCGCCAGCAGCTTAACGACAGGGACCAACATTCAGTACTTC. This codes for CASSLTTGTNIQYF. Full variable domain (remainder filled in from reference TRBV5-1 and TRBJ2-4): KAGVTQTPRYLIKTRGQQVTLSCSPISGHRSVSWYQQTPGQGLQFLFEYFSETQRNKGNFPGRFSGRQFSNSRSEMNVSTLELGDSALYLCASSLTTGTNIQYFGAGTRLSVL.

The J gene is TRBJ1-2, the V gene TRBV12-3 or TRBV12-4; D is uncertain. Trimming left V 7 bases short and J 10 bases short, with 16 bases between. This CDR3 spans 12 amino acids. In DNA form, the CDR3 reads TGTGCCAGCACCCCGGACTGGTCCCACTACACCTTC. Translated: CASTPDWSHYTF.

This clone was observed a handful of times. The chain is built from TRBV4-1 and TRBJ2-7, with a tentative D call TRBD1 (6 bases). CDR3 length: 17 amino acids. V was shortened by 0 bases and J by 3 bases, with 18 bases between the two germline ends. The germline V gene has CDR1 MGHRA and CDR2 YSYEKL. CDR3: CASSQDDGQLFYYEQYF. The DNA for the CDR3 is TGCGCCAGCAGCCAAGATGACGGACAGCTTTTTTACTACGAGCAGTACTTC.

The chain joins TRBV27 to TRBJ2-7; possibly TRBD1 for D (7 bases). This CDR3 contains 14 residues. Germline V lookup: CDR1 MNHEY, CDR2 SMNVEV (reference sequence). Trimming stripped 0 bases from V and 6 bases from J, with 12 bases between. CDR3 sequence (DNA): TGTGCCAGCAGTTTATCCTACCAGGGGGGCGAGCAGTACTTC. Its translation: CASSLSYQGGEQYF.

The chain joins TRBV5-1 to TRBJ2-3; 9 bases are shared with TRBD1. The CDR3 length is 15 residues. V shed 0 bases, J shed 4 bases, and the junction held 3 bases outside the gene matches. Germline V gene sequence: CDR1 SGHRS, CDR2 YFSETQ. The CDR3 DNA reads TGCGCCAGCAGCTTGGTGGGACAGGGAGCAGATACGCAGTATTTT. Translation: CASSLVGQGADTQYF.

In DNA form, the CDR3 reads TGTGCCACCAGCGTGGCGGACCGAGGGAGGCAGTTCTTC. This gives the protein CATSVADRGRQFF. The chain joins TRBV15 to TRBJ2-1; a possible D gene is TRBD2 (5 bases). CDR1 is LNHNV and CDR2 is YYDKDF in the germline V gene (reference sequence). The CDR3 loop spans 13 amino acids. Trimming stripped 5 bases from V and 12 bases from J, with 17 bases between.

The chain has TRBV20-1 and TRBJ2-1; 7 nucleotides align to TRBD2. Germline V CDR1 and CDR2: DFQATT, SNEGSKA (reference sequence). CDR3 length: 14 amino acids. V gave up 3 bases and J gave up 4 bases; unmatched junction bases: 6. CDR3 amino acids: CSASGLAEYNEQFF. Here the CDR3 DNA reads TGCAGTGCTAGTGGTCTAGCGGAATACAATGAGCAGTTCTTC.

This chain connects TRBV25-1 to TRBJ2-1, with 8 bases fitting TRBD2. This CDR3 region has 16 residues. V shed 5 bases and J 7 bases; nucleotides not matched to a gene: 13. Germline V gene sequence: CDR1 MGHDK, CDR2 SYGVNS. The DNA of the CDR3 is TGTGCCAGCAGTCAAGGCGGGACTAGGCTCCTTAATGAGCAGTTCTTC. Translated: CASSQGGTRLLNEQFF.

This chain links TRBV7-2 with TRBJ2-1, with 8 positions matching TRBD2. The CDR3 is 16 residues long. With 3 bases clipped from V and 0 bases from J, the junction kept 4 bases outside the gene matches. Germline V gives CDR1 SGHTA, CDR2 FQGNSA. The CDR3 sequence: CASSFTGTSSYNEQFF. CDR3 DNA sequence: TGTGCCAGCAGCTTCACCGGGACTAGCTCCTACAATGAGCAGTTCTTC.

The rearrangement uses TRBV6-5 and TRBJ1-2, with 8 positions matching TRBD1. Looked up from germline, CDR1 is MNHEY and CDR2 is SVGAGI. V shed 7 bases and J 2 bases; nucleotides not matched to a gene: 6. The CDR3 spans 14 residues. The CDR3 here is CASKKDRVNYGYTF. DNA for the CDR3: TGTGCCAGCAAAAAGGACAGGGTGAACTATGGCTACACCTTC.